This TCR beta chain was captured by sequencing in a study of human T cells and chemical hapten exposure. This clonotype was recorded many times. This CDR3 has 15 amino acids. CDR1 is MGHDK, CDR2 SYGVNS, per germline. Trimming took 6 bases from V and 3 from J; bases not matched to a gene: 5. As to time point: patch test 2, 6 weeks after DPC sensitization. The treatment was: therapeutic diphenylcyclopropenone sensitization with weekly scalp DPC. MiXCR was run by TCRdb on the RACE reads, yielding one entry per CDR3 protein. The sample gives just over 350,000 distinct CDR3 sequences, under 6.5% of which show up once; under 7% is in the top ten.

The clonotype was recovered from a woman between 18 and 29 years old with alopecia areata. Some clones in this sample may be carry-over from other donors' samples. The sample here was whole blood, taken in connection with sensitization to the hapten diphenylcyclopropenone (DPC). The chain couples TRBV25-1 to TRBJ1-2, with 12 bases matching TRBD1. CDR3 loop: CASREGTGGDYGYTF. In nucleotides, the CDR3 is TGTGCCAGCAGAGAGGGGACAGGGGGCGACTATGGCTACACCTTC.